This T cell receptor (beta chain) originates from a study of cytomegalovirus exposure and HLA in healthy donors. About the research overall: Of around 400 genotyped donors, 81% grouped in the Caucasian-associated ancestry cluster.

General study results and limits: In vitro checks showed that three CMV-associated chains really do target CMV antigens. Some TCR beta chains (roughly 150 of them) were listed as cytomegalovirus-associated. Reportedly, TCR beta sequences accurately predicted HLA-A and HLA-B alleles in most subjects.

PCR used 60 Vbeta primers and 13 Jbeta primers. TCRdb's copy holds only in-frame clones and misses some; the assay was immunoSEQ multiplex PCR. The sample carries about 62,000 clones, just under 75% recorded once. CDR3 length: 14 amino acids. J gave up 2 bases and V 8 bases, and 10 bases lay outside the gene matches. Germline values: CDR1 GTSNPN, CDR2 SVGIG (reference sequence). For this clone: Its antigen is not known.

V and J are TRBV30 and TRBJ2-3, with 7 bases identical to TRBD1. The sequencing input was PBMCs. This receptor was taken from a woman aged 25-40 years in good health and CMV-seronegative. Here the CDR3 reads CAGKPGQLTDTQYF. The DNA of the CDR3 is TGTGCCGGCAAACCGGGACAGCTCACAGATACGCAGTATTTT.